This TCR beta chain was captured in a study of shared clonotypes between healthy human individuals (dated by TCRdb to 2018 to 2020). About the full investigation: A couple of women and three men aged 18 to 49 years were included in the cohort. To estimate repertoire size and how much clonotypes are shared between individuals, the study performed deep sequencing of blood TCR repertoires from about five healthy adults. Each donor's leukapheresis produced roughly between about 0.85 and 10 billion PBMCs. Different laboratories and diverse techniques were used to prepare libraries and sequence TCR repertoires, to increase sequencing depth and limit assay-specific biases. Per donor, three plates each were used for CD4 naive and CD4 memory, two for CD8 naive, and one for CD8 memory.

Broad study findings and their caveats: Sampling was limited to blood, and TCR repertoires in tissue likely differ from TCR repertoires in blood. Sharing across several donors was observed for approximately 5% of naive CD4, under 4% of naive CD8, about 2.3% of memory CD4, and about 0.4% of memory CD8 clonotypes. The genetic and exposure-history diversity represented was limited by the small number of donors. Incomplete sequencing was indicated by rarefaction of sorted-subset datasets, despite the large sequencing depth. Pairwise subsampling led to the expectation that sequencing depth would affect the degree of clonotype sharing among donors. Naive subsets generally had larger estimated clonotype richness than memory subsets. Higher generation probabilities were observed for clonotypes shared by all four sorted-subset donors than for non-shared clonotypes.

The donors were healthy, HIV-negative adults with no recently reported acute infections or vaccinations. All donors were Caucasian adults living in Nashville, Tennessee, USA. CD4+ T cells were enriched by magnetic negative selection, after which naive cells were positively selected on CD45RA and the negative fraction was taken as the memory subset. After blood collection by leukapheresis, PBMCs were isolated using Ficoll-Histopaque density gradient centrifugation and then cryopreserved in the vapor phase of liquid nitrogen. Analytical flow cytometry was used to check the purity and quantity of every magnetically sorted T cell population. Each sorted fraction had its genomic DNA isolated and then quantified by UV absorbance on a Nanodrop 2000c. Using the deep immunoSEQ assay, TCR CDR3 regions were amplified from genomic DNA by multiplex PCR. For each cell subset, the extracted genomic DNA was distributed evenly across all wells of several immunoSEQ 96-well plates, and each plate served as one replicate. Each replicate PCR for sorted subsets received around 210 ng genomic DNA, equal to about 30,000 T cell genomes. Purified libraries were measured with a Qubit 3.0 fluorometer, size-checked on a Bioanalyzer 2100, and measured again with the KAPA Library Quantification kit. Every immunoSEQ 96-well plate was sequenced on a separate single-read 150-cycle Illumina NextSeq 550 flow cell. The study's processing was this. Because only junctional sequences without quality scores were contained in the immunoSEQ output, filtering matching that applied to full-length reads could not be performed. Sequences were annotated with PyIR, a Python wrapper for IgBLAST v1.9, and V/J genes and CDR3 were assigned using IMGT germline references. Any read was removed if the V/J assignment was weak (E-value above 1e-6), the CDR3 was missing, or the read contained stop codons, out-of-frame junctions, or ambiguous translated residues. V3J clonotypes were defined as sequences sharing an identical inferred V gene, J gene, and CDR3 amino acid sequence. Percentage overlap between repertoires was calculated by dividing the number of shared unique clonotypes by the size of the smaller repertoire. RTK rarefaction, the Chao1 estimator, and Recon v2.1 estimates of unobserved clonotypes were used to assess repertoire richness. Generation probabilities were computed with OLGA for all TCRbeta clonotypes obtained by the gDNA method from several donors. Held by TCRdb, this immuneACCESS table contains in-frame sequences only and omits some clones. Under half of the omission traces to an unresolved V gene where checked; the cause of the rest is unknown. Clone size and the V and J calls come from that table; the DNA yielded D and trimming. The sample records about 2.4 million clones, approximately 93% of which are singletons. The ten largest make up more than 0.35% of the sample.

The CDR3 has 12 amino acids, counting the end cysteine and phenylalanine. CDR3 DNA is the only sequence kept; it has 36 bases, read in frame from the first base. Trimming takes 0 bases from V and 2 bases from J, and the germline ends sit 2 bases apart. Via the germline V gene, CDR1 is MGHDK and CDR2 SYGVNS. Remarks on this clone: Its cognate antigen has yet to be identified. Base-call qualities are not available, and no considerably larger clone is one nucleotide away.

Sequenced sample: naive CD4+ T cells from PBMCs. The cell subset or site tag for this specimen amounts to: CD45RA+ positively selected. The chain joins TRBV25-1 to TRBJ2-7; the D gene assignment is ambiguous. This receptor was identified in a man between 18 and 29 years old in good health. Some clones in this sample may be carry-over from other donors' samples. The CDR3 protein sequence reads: CASSEYPYEQYF. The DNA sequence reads TGTGCCAGCAGTGAATATCCCTACGAGCAGTACTTC.